The 20 T cell receptor beta chains in this list originate from one sample, sequenced in a study of blood T cell repertoires in COVID-19. Assay used: immunoSEQ multiplex PCR; TCRdb lists only in-frame clones, some missing. The repertoire consists of about 130,000 clones, with 75% to 90% occurring once and the leading ten covering 15% to 20%. The sequencing input was PBMCs or T cells enriched from blood (not recorded which). The receptors derive from a man in his thirties or forties who had recovered from COVID-19.

This clone was seen a single time. The chain carries TRBV6-5 and TRBJ2-7; TRBD1 agrees at 8 bases. Germline V gene lookup returns CDR1 MNHEY and CDR2 SVGAGI. The ends lost 2 bases at V and 6 bases at J; junction bases unmatched: 6. The CDR3 runs to 14 residues. The CDR3 loop reads CASSYRDRLAEQYF. CDR3 bases: TGTGCCAGCAGTTACCGGGACAGGTTGGCCGAGCAGTACTTC.

The chain couples TRBV27 to TRBJ1-2; 8 bases match TRBD1. The CDR3 sequence is 15 residues long. Per germline, CDR1 MNHEY and CDR2 SMNVEV (reference sequence). The ends lost 2 bases at V and 4 bases at J; junction bases unmatched: 6. As DNA, the CDR3 is TGTGCCAGCAGTTTAGGCCAGGGGGCAAGCTATGGCTACACCTTC. Amino acids: CASSLGQGASYGYTF.

This chain links TRBV19 with TRBJ1-4; D call uncertain. With 9 bases removed from V and 1 base from J, the gap between germline ends came to 15 bases. CDR3 length equals 15 residues. In germline, CDR1 is LNHDA, CDR2 SQIVND (reference sequence). The CDR3 here is CASKLTMGTNEKLFF. DNA for the CDR3: TGTGCCAGCAAACTTACTATGGGAACTAATGAAAAACTGTTTTTT.

The CDR3 loop reads CASSLTGVNEKLFF. In nucleotides, the CDR3 is TGTGCCAGCAGCCTGACAGGGGTAAACGAAAAACTGTTTTTT. V gene TRBV5-4 combines with J gene TRBJ1-4; 8 positions match TRBD1. This CDR3 is 14 amino acids long. Per the germline V gene, CDR1 is SGHNT and CDR2 is YYREEE (reference sequence). J lost 8 bases, V lost 4 bases, and 7 bases had no gene match.

The chain has TRBV12-5 and TRBJ2-1; no firm D call. Trimming removed 0 bases from V and 3 bases from J, with 9 bases in between. The CDR3 is made up of 15 amino acids. Germline-derived CDR1 and CDR2 are LGHNT and FRNRAP. For the CDR3, the DNA is TGTGCTAGTGGTTTGGTACCGTCAGTCTACAATGAGCAGTTCTTC. Amino acid sequence: CASGLVPSVYNEQFF.

The DNA of the CDR3 is TGCAGCGTTGCCGCCCGACTAGTCCGAAATGAGCAGTTCTTC. Its translation: CSVAARLVRNEQFF. The genes are TRBV29-1 and TRBJ2-1, with D tentatively TRBD2 (6 bases). CDR1 and CDR2 from the germline V gene are SQVTM and ANQGSEA. With 4 bases removed from V and 7 bases from J, the gap between germline ends came to 17 bases. The CDR3 is 14 residues long.

This sequence joins TRBV10-3 and TRBJ2-5, with TRBD2 matching over 7 bases. Per germline, CDR1 ENHRY and CDR2 SYGVKD. V was pared by 3 bases and J by 5 bases, with 9 bases of the junction left unmatched. This CDR3 region has 15 residues. The CDR3 here is CAISDVGGTRETQYF. The CDR3 region has the DNA TGTGCCATCAGTGATGTCGGGGGGACCCGGGAGACCCAGTACTTC.

V usage is TRBV18 and J usage is TRBJ2-3; possible D gene TRBD2, 7 bases. Per germline, CDR1 KGHSH and CDR2 LQKENI. The CDR3 has 16 residues. Trimming stripped 3 bases from V and 3 bases from J, with 16 bases between. The CDR3 spells CASSPPKGGETDTQYF. The CDR3 region has the DNA TGTGCCAGCTCACCCCCCAAGGGGGGGGAAACAGATACGCAGTATTTT.

J is TRBJ2-5 and V is TRBV7-9, with TRBD1 as a possible D gene (6 bases). The CDR3 covers 13 residues. V dropped 1 base and J dropped 3 bases, with 6 bases sitting between them. The germline V gene has CDR1 SEHNR and CDR2 FQNEAQ (reference sequence). The CDR3 DNA reads as TGTGCCAGCAGCTTAGGGGACAAAGAGACCCAGTACTTC. This translates into CASSLGDKETQYF.

The gene calls are TRBV28 and TRBJ2-5; D unresolved. The germline V gene has CDR1 MDHEN and CDR2 SYDVKM. The CDR3 spans 13 residues. V dropped 1 base and J dropped 5 bases, with 8 bases sitting between them. The CDR3 nucleotides read TGTGCCAGCAGTTTATACCAGGCGGAGACCCAGTACTTC. Translating it yields CASSLYQAETQYF.

The rearrangement joins TRBV3-1 (or the pseudogene TRBV3-2) to TRBJ2-7, with TRBD1 matching over 8 bases. After removal of 4 bases from V and 4 bases from J, the junction contained 3 bases not matched to a gene. The germline gives CDR1 LGHDT, CDR2 YNNKEL (reference sequence). The CDR3 length is 13 residues. The CDR3 reads CASSRQGRYEQYF. The CDR3 nucleotides read TGTGCCAGCAGCCGACAGGGGCGGTACGAGCAGTACTTC.

The V call is TRBV5-1, the J call TRBJ2-1, with 9 bases aligning to TRBD2. With V trimmed by 0 bases and J by 6 bases, 4 bases remained unmatched. CDR1 is SGHRS, CDR2 YFSETQ, per germline. The CDR3 covers 15 residues. The CDR3 region is CASSLGRGGSNEQFF. CDR3 coding DNA: TGCGCCAGCAGCTTGGGGCGGGGGGGTTCCAATGAGCAGTTCTTC. The whole variable domain, filled in from reference TRBV5-1 and TRBJ2-1, reads KAGVTQTPRYLIKTRGQQVTLSCSPISGHRSVSWYQQTPGQGLQFLFEYFSETQRNKGNFPGRFSGRQFSNSRSEMNVSTLELGDSALYLCASSLGRGGSNEQFFGPGTRLTVL.

The chain recombines TRBV5-1 with TRBJ2-7, with 10 bases identical to TRBD1. The CDR3 loop spans 14 amino acids. Per germline, CDR1 SGHRS and CDR2 YFSETQ. The junction had 7 bases not matched to a gene; V was cut back by 4 bases and J by 6 bases. The CDR3 loop is CASSPGQGGSEQYV. The CDR3 DNA follows: TGCGCCAGCAGCCCCGGACAGGGGGGTTCCGAGCAGTACGTC.

This clone was observed a single time. The rearrangement uses TRBV9 and TRBJ1-2, with D hard to call. The germline CDR1 and CDR2 sequences are SGDLS and YYNGEE. The CDR3 runs to 13 residues. Deletions cut 4 bases from V and 8 bases from J, with 15 bases between. The CDR3 DNA reads TGTGCCAGCAGCCTCGGGATCACCCCGGGCTACACCTTC. Its protein product is CASSLGITPGYTF.

The chain combines TRBV5-1 with TRBJ1-4, with 9 bases that match TRBD1. The germline gives CDR1 SGHRS, CDR2 YFSETQ. The CDR3 is 14 amino acids. The V segment lost 2 bases and the J segment 5 bases; nucleotides outside the gene matches: 1. The chain's CDR3 is CASSFGQGNEKLFF. In nucleotides, the CDR3 is TGCGCCAGCAGCTTCGGACAGGGGAATGAAAAACTGTTTTTT.

The chain uses TRBV5-4 and TRBJ2-7, with D perhaps TRBD1 (6 bases). The length of the CDR3 is 14 residues. From germline, CDR1 is SGHNT and CDR2 YYREEE (reference sequence). Trimming pared 0 bases from V and 5 bases from J, leaving 12 bases between. The CDR3 sequence is CASSLGGLAHEQYV. CDR3 sequence (DNA): TGTGCCAGCAGCTTGGGGGGGCTCGCCCACGAGCAGTACGTC.

V is TRBV2 and J is TRBJ2-4; TRBD1 matches 7 bases. CDR3 length: 15 amino acids. V trimming: 7 bases; J trimming: 0 bases; junction bases outside the gene matches: 6. In germline, CDR1 is SNHLY, CDR2 FYNNEI. The CDR3 nucleotides read TGTGCCAGCAAGACGGGGACAGTAGCCAAAAACATTCAGTACTTC. This codes for CASKTGTVAKNIQYF.

The table lists this clone with a few counts. J is TRBJ2-2 and V is TRBV10-3; D may be TRBD1 (5 bases). V was shortened by 4 bases and J by 6 bases, with 12 bases between the two germline ends. This CDR3 spans 14 amino acids. The germline gives CDR1 ENHRY, CDR2 SYGVKD. The CDR3 region has the DNA TGTGCCATCAGTGTGACAGTTCGGGCCGGGGAGCTGTTTTTT. Its translation: CAISVTVRAGELFF.

The rearrangement links TRBV5-1 to TRBJ2-2; D is possibly TRBD1 (6 bases). V gave up 5 bases and J gave up 2 bases, with 22 bases separating them. Germline assignment: CDR1 SGHRS and CDR2 YFSETQ. CDR3 length equals 18 residues. The DNA for the CDR3 is TGCGCCAGCAGTTTACCCACGGAGACAGGCGCTAACACCGGGGAGCTGTTTTTT. It codes for CASSLPTETGANTGELFF. Drawing the rest from reference TRBV5-1 and TRBJ2-2, the complete variable domain is KAGVTQTPRYLIKTRGQQVTLSCSPISGHRSVSWYQQTPGQGLQFLFEYFSETQRNKGNFPGRFSGRQFSNSRSEMNVSTLELGDSALYLCASSLPTETGANTGELFFGEGSRLTVL.

This chain connects TRBV11-2 to TRBJ2-7; TRBD2 aligns across 7 bases. V was clipped by 4 bases and J by 5 bases; unmatched bases: 2. CDR1 and CDR2 from the germline V gene are SGHAT and FQNNGV. The CDR3 contains 12 residues. CDR3 DNA: TGTGCCAGCAGCTGGGGGGGTCACGAGCAGTACTTC. It specifies CASSWGGHEQYF.